This is a list of T cell receptor beta chains from one sample in a study of long-term antiretroviral therapy in people with HIV. Only in-frame clones appear in the TCRdb table, and some are missing; sequencing was by immunoSEQ multiplex PCR. Of under 20,000 clones listed, more than 70% are singletons. Here the sequenced sample was unsorted PBMCs, taken 0.5 years before starting antiretroviral therapy. The receptors stem from a man between 18 and 29 years old with HIV. Both conserved end residues are part of each CDR3. The D gene is left open where the match is weak. Rows may omit the clone size; those that give it use once, few, many or a size class.

d_gene,v_gene,j_gene,abundance,CDR3nt,CDR3aa
TRBD1,TRBV7-3,TRBJ1-1,-,TGTGCCAGCAGCTCCACCGGGACAGGTAAACCTTTCTTT,CASSSTGTGKPFF
-,TRBV27,TRBJ2-7,once,TGTGCCAGCAGTTTATCGATTAGGCAGGTATCCTACGAGCAGTACTTC,CASSLSIRQVSYEQYF
-,TRBV15,TRBJ2-7,-,TGTGCCACCAGCAGCCCCCGGGATACCACCTACGAGCAGTACTTC,CATSSPRDTTYEQYF
-,TRBV9,TRBJ1-2,-,TGTGCCAGCAGCGGGGGACACGAGCTTAACTATGGCTACACCTTC,CASSGGHELNYGYTF
-,TRBV5-1,TRBJ1-4,-,TGCGCCAGCAGACTGGTAGTAACTAATGAAAAACTGTTTTTT,CASRLVVTNEKLFF
-,TRBV19,TRBJ2-3,few,TGTGCCAGTAGTGAAGGTGGGAATACGCAGTATTTT,CASSEGGNTQYF
-,TRBV11-1,TRBJ2-7,few,TGTGCCAGCAGCCCTGGGAAGGTAGCGGTTTCCTACGAGCAGTACTTC,CASSPGKVAVSYEQYF
TRBD2,TRBV7-2,TRBJ2-3,-,TGTGCCAGCAGTTATAGATCCGGGACTATCACAGATACGCAGTATTTT,CASSYRSGTITDTQYF
TRBD2,TRBV5-6,TRBJ2-1,-,TGTGCCAGCAGCTTGGCCCGGGAGGAGTTCTTC,CASSLAREEFF
-,TRBV7-9,TRBJ1-1,-,TGTGCCAGCAGCGACCGGGACAAGAACACTGAAGCTTTCTTT,CASSDRDKNTEAFF
-,TRBV6-5,TRBJ2-7,-,TGTGCCAGCAGCGAACGAGGGGGTGGCACCTACGAGCAGTACTTC,CASSERGGGTYEQYF
-,TRBV9,TRBJ1-2,-,TGTGCCAGCAGCCTACGGGGCGATGGCTACACCTTC,CASSLRGDGYTF
TRBD2,TRBV13,TRBJ2-7,-,TGTGCCAGCAGCCCGCTAACTAGCGGTACGCCCAGCCCTTTCTACGAGCAGTACTTC,CASSPLTSGTPSPFYEQYF
-,TRBV4-1,TRBJ1-2,-,TGCGCCAGCAGCCAAGGGGATCGGACAGACTATGGCTACACCTTC,CASSQGDRTDYGYTF
TRBD1,TRBV11-3,TRBJ2-1,-,TGTGCCAGCAGCCCCGGACAGGGGGCCGCGAGTAATGAGCAGTTCTTC,CASSPGQGAASNEQFF
TRBD1,TRBV7-6,TRBJ2-7,-,TGTGCCAGCAGCTTAGGCGGACAGGGTCGAAGCGAGAAGCAGTACTTC,CASSLGGQGRSEKQYF
TRBD2,TRBV6-4,TRBJ2-3,-,TGTGCCAGCAGTCAAAGCGGGAGTGGCACAGATACGCAGTATTTT,CASSQSGSGTDTQYF
TRBD1,TRBV19,TRBJ1-1,-,TGTGCCAGTCAAGACAGGGTTGACACTGAAGCTTTCTTT,CASQDRVDTEAFF
-,TRBV28,TRBJ2-7,few,TGTGCCAGCAGTTTAAGCAACGAGCAGTACTTC,CASSLSNEQYF
-,TRBV27,TRBJ1-5,-,TGTGCCAGCAGTCTAGGACAGAATCTTCAGCCCCAGCATTTT,CASSLGQNLQPQHF
TRBD1,TRBV7-2,TRBJ2-7,-,TGTGCCAGCAGCTTAGCGCTAGGGGGCAACGAGCAGTACTTC,CASSLALGGNEQYF
-,TRBV27,TRBJ2-3,-,TGTGCCAGCAGTTTATCGAAAGGCCTCATCACAGATACGCAGTATTTT,CASSLSKGLITDTQYF
-,TRBV11-2,TRBJ2-5,-,TGTGCCAGCAGCTTAGAGGAGGCGGGGGCCCAAGAGACCCAGTACTTC,CASSLEEAGAQETQYF
TRBD2,TRBV19,TRBJ2-1,-,TGTGCCAGTAGTTCCGGGACTAGCGGGAGTCACAATGAGCAGTTCTTC,CASSSGTSGSHNEQFF
-,TRBV21-1,TRBJ2-1,-,TGTGCCAGCAGCAACCTAGACAGGGATAAGAATGAGCAGTTCTTC,CASSNLDRDKNEQFF
-,TRBV4-1,TRBJ1-5,-,TGCGCCAGCAGCCAACTCGCGGGCAATCAGCCCCAGCATTTT,CASSQLAGNQPQHF
-,TRBV7-8,TRBJ1-1,-,TGTGCCAGCAGTTCAACGGTTTTTGGTAATGATGAAGCTTTCTTT,CASSSTVFGNDEAFF
-,TRBV2,TRBJ1-1,-,TGTGCCACCGGGGATGGGGGGAGTAACACTGAAGCTTTCTTT,CATGDGGSNTEAFF
TRBD2,TRBV27,TRBJ2-2,-,TGTGCCAGCAGGACCCCTCGGGGGGGCCCCGCCGGGGAGCTGTTTTTT,CASRTPRGGPAGELFF
-,TRBV19,TRBJ2-7,-,TGTGCCAGTAGCGTGACTCAAAACGAGCAGTACTTC,CASSVTQNEQYF
TRBD2,TRBV6-6,TRBJ2-2,-,TGTGCCAGCAGATACTTGGGGGGGGGCACCGGGGAGCTGTTTTTT,CASRYLGGGTGELFF
TRBD1,TRBV2,TRBJ2-7,-,TGTGCCAGCAGGACAGGGGGGCTCTACGAGCAGTACTTC,CASRTGGLYEQYF
-,TRBV27,TRBJ2-3,-,TGTGCCAGCAGTCTCCGGGGCCTACGACCACCAGATACGCAGTATTTT,CASSLRGLRPPDTQYF
-,TRBV5-4,TRBJ1-5,few,TGTGCCAGCAGCTTGTCACCTCCAGGAGGGAATCAGCCCCAGCATTTT,CASSLSPPGGNQPQHF
-,TRBV5-6,TRBJ1-1,-,TGTGCCAGCAGCGCCGACGGCGAGGACACTGAAGCTTTCTTT,CASSADGEDTEAFF
TRBD1,TRBV4-2,TRBJ2-2,few,TGTGCCAGCAGCCAGAGGACAGGGGCCACCGGGGAGCTGTTTTTT,CASSQRTGATGELFF
-,TRBV11-3,TRBJ1-1,once,TGTGCCAGCAGCTTGAGGGGGTTGAACACTGAAGCTTTCTTT,CASSLRGLNTEAFF
TRBD1,TRBV4-1,TRBJ2-7,-,TGCGCCAGCAGCCCTGGGACAGGTATCTACGAGCAGTACTTC,CASSPGTGIYEQYF